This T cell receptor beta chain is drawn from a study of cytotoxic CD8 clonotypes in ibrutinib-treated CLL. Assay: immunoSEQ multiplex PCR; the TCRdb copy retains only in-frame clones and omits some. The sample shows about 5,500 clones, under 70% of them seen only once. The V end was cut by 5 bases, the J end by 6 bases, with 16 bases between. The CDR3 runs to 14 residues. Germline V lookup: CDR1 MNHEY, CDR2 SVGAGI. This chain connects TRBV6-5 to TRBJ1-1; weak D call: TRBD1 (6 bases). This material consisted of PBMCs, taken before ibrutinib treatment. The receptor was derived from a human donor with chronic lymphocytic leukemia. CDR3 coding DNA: TGTGCCAGCAGTACGAGACAGGAGAATTCTGAAGCTTTCTTT. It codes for CASSTRQENSEAFF.